A single sample gave rise to the 5 T cell receptor beta chains below, sequenced in a study of blood T cell repertoires in COVID-19. Some clones are missing from TCRdb's copy, which holds only in-frame ones; the method was immunoSEQ multiplex PCR. The table lists more than 100,000 clones, 84% of them singletons. Sequenced input: PBMCs or T cells enriched from blood (not recorded which). Every receptor here comes from a woman aged 25 to 39 who had recovered from COVID-19.

This chain connects TRBV28 to TRBJ1-1, with a weak D call TRBD1 (6 bases). This CDR3 contains 14 residues. The ends were cut back, 3 bases at V and 1 base at J, with 9 bases in the middle. CDR1 is MDHEN, CDR2 SYDVKM, per germline. The CDR3 nucleotides read TGTGCCAGCAGTTTGACAGGTCGGAACACTGAAGCTTTCTTT. It specifies CASSLTGRNTEAFF.

This clone was seen once. The chain joins TRBV28 to TRBJ2-7, with TRBD1 matching over 7 bases. J lost 0 bases, V lost 5 bases, and 4 bases had no gene match. The germline V gene has CDR1 MDHEN and CDR2 SYDVKM. The CDR3 runs 14 residues. Here the CDR3 DNA reads TGTGCCAGCAGTCCGGGACAGACCTCCTACGAGCAGTACTTC. Protein product: CASSPGQTSYEQYF.

The chain has TRBV6-2 or TRBV6-3 and TRBJ1-1; 10 bases map to TRBD1. This CDR3 is built from 15 residues. Germline V gives CDR1 MNHEY, CDR2 SVGEGT. Trimming removed 5 bases from V and 4 bases from J; junction bases left unmatched: 7. Here the CDR3 reads CASSDRGQRGTEAFF. The CDR3 DNA reads as TGTGCCAGCAGTGACAGGGGGCAAAGAGGCACTGAAGCTTTCTTT.

The chain is built from TRBV5-1 and TRBJ1-2, with 8 bases matching TRBD1. The CDR3 has 14 amino acids. Germline V gives CDR1 SGHRS, CDR2 YFSETQ. V lost 7 bases to trimming and J lost 4 bases; unmatched junction nucleotides: 9. The CDR3 reads CASREGTGFYGYTF. CDR3 sequence (DNA): TGCGCCAGCCGCGAAGGGACAGGATTCTATGGCTACACCTTC.

V and J are TRBV15 and TRBJ2-7, with a weak D call TRBD1 (6 bases). Germline V gene lookup returns CDR1 LNHNV and CDR2 YYDKDF (reference sequence). The germline V and J ends were trimmed by 5 bases and 4 bases, with 15 bases remaining between them. The CDR3 covers 14 residues. CDR3 in DNA: TGTGCCACCAGCCCCCTTCCCGGACAGTACGAGCAGTACTTC. It yields the protein CATSPLPGQYEQYF.